This passage covers 32 T cell receptor beta chains from one sample sequenced in a study of blood T cell repertoires in COVID-19. Data came from immunoSEQ multiplex PCR; TCRdb stores just in-frame clones and leaves some out. The repertoire has about 81,000 clones, almost 85% of them found once; the top ten carry 7% to 9.5%. Sequences were obtained from peripheral blood. The origin of the receptors is a human donor in a cohort sampled during active COVID-19.

The chain links TRBV6-1 to TRBJ2-5, with 9 bases identical to TRBD2. The CDR3 is made up of 16 amino acids. CDR1 MNHNS and CDR2 SASEGT come from the germline V gene. V shed 2 bases and J 1 base; nucleotides not matched to a gene: 5. This CDR3 is CASSEWGRGGQETQYF. The CDR3 DNA sequence: TGTGCCAGCAGTGAATGGGGGCGGGGGGGCCAAGAGACCCAGTACTTC.

This chain links TRBV19 with TRBJ1-1; D is unresolved. Looked up from germline, CDR1 is LNHDA and CDR2 is SQIVND (reference sequence). The CDR3 sequence is 12 residues long. The V and J ends lost 7 bases and 7 bases respectively, with 13 bases between them. The CDR3 loop reads CASIDVGVEAFF. CDR3 coding DNA: TGTGCCAGTATCGATGTAGGAGTTGAAGCTTTCTTT.

V usage is TRBV7-3 and J usage is TRBJ1-2; D not resolved. CDR3 length: 13 amino acids. With 5 bases removed from V and 8 bases from J, the gap between germline ends came to 15 bases. CDR1 and CDR2 from the germline V gene are SGHTA and FQGTGA. CDR3 amino acids: CASSLGGVRGYTF. In nucleotides, the CDR3 is TGTGCCAGCAGCCTAGGCGGAGTAAGAGGCTACACCTTC.

This clone appeared once. The chain recombines TRBV9 with TRBJ2-6; 9 nucleotides match TRBD1. The junction had 10 bases not matched to a gene; V was cut back by 4 bases and J by 2 bases. This CDR3 has 18 residues. Germline lookup yields CDR1 SGDLS and CDR2 YYNGEE. CDR3 DNA: TGTGCCAGCAGCCCCCGGGACAGGGATTTCCCTGGGGCCAACGTCCTGACTTTC. Protein product: CASSPRDRDFPGANVLTF. The full variable domain, in which reference TRBV9 and TRBJ2-6 provide the parts outside the CDR3, is DSGVTQTPKHLITATGQRVTLRCSPRSGDLSVYWYQQSLDQGLQFLIQYYNGEERAKGNILERFSAQQFPDLHSELNLSSLELGDSALYFCASSPRDRDFPGANVLTFGAGSRLTVL.

The V call is TRBV5-4, the J call TRBJ2-6, with TRBD2 identical over 12 bases. With 0 bases clipped from V and 2 bases from J, the junction kept 3 bases outside the gene matches. The CDR3 length is 18 residues. Germline V lookup: CDR1 SGHNT, CDR2 YYREEE (reference sequence). The CDR3 DNA follows: TGTGCCAGCAGCTTGGGGCTAGCGGGGGGGCCTGGGGCCAACGTCCTGACTTTC. Translated: CASSLGLAGGPGANVLTF.

V usage is TRBV7-8 and J usage is TRBJ2-7; possible D gene TRBD1, 5 bases. The CDR3 loop spans 13 amino acids. Trimming took 4 bases from V and 12 from J, leaving 19 bases between them. CDR1 SGHVS and CDR2 FQNEAQ come from the germline V gene. The CDR3 sequence is CASSSEGASSRYF. The CDR3 bases are TGTGCCAGCAGCTCCGAAGGGGCCTCGTCGAGGTACTTC.

The chain combines TRBV10-3 with TRBJ1-1; TRBD1 agrees at 12 bases. The CDR3 contains 15 residues. Germline loops: CDR1 ENHRY, CDR2 SYGVKD. Trimming cost V 10 bases and J 2 bases; bases outside gene matches: 8. Here the CDR3 DNA reads TGTGCCACATGCCCCGGGACAGGGGGCAACACTGAAGCTTTCTTT. As protein: CATCPGTGGNTEAFF.

V and J are TRBV23-1 and TRBJ2-4, with 7 bases fitting TRBD1. TRBV23-1 is an ORF, with its function uncertain. The length of the CDR3 is 18 residues. Trimming removed 2 bases from V and 0 bases from J; junction bases left unmatched: 10. This CDR3 is CASSQTGVRILAKNIQYF. Written as DNA, the CDR3 is TGCGCCAGCAGTCAAACAGGGGTGAGAATACTAGCCAAAAACATTCAGTACTTC.

The chain links TRBV4-1 to TRBJ1-2, with D perhaps TRBD1 (5 bases). The CDR3 contains 15 residues. The germline V and J ends were trimmed by 4 bases and 2 bases, with 14 bases remaining between them. CDR1 and CDR2 (germline): MGHRA, YSYEKL. CDR3 residues: CASSLTGEVNYGYTF. Written as DNA, the CDR3 is TGCGCCAGCAGCCTTACAGGAGAGGTAAACTATGGCTACACCTTC.

The chain joins TRBV12-5 to TRBJ1-1; TRBD1 is a possible D gene (5 bases). The V gene's germline CDR1 is LGHNT and CDR2 FRNRAP. This CDR3 region has 16 residues. V dropped 0 bases and J dropped 5 bases, with 16 bases sitting between them. CDR3 loop: CASGLVPGVFITEAFF. The CDR3 nucleotides read TGTGCTAGTGGTTTGGTACCGGGGGTCTTCATAACTGAAGCTTTCTTT.

For this clone: This CDR3 is also generated by other DNA sequences in the sample. The V call is TRBV18, the J call TRBJ1-1; no firm D call. In germline, CDR1 is KGHSH, CDR2 LQKENI. The germline V and J ends were trimmed by 2 bases and 2 bases, with 6 bases remaining between them. There are 13 residues in the CDR3. The CDR3 region is CASSPSGNTEAFF. The DNA for the CDR3 is TGTGCCAGCTCACCAAGCGGCAACACTGAAGCTTTCTTT.

This chain links TRBV7-8 with TRBJ1-1; no clear D gene. The CDR3 extends over 15 amino acids. The V gene lost 5 bases and the J gene lost 0 bases, with 13 bases spanning the gap. In germline, CDR1 is SGHVS, CDR2 FQNEAQ. The CDR3: CASSARGGMNTEAFF. The CDR3 nucleotides are TGTGCCAGCAGCGCGAGAGGAGGAATGAACACTGAAGCTTTCTTT. The full variable domain, completed using reference TRBV7-8 and TRBJ1-1, is GAGVSQSPRYKVAKRGQDVALRCDPISGHVSLFWYQQALGQGPEFLTYFQNEAQLDKSGLPSDRFFAERPEGSVSTLKIQRTQQEDSAVYLCASSARGGMNTEAFFGQGTRLTVV.

As for this clone: This same CDR3 is encoded by further DNA sequences in the sample. The rearrangement links TRBV20-1 to TRBJ2-7; D is uncertain. CDR3 length equals 10 residues. Looked up from germline, CDR1 is DFQATT and CDR2 is SNEGSKA (reference sequence). Trimming left V 6 bases short and J 4 bases short, with 7 bases between. In DNA form, the CDR3 reads TGCAGTGCCTCTCAGTACGAGCAGTACTTC. This translates into CSASQYEQYF.

The chain couples TRBV5-8 to TRBJ1-1; 10 bases align to TRBD1. Per germline, CDR1 SGHTS and CDR2 YDEGEE. The CDR3 contains 14 residues. V lost 4 bases, J lost 3 bases, and 3 bases stayed unmatched. The CDR3 loop reads CASSRTGGYTEAFF. The DNA for the CDR3 is TGTGCCAGCAGCAGGACAGGGGGTTACACTGAAGCTTTCTTT. Filled out from reference TRBV5-8 and TRBJ1-1, the complete variable domain reads EAGVTQSPTHLIKTRGQQATLRCSPISGHTSVYWYQQALGLGLQFLLWYDEGEERNRGNFPPRFSGRQFPNYSSELNVNALELEDSALYLCASSRTGGYTEAFFGQGTRLTVV.

This rearrangement joins TRBV19 to TRBJ1-1; D gene ambiguous. Germline CDR1 reads LNHDA; CDR2 reads SQIVND (reference sequence). The CDR3 has 15 amino acids. V was pared by 1 base and J by 3 bases, with 12 bases between. The CDR3 DNA reads as TGTGCCAGTAGTATAGGACGGACTCGGGACACTGAAGCTTTCTTT. Its translation: CASSIGRTRDTEAFF.

The chain has TRBV11-2 and TRBJ1-1, with a tentative D call TRBD1 (6 bases). V gave up 5 bases and J gave up 4 bases, with 20 bases separating them. The CDR3 is 16 residues long. The germline gives CDR1 SGHAT, CDR2 FQNNGV. The CDR3 DNA reads as TGTGCCAGCAGCCCCCAGGGGCGTCAGATCGGCACTGAAGCTTTCTTT. Its protein is CASSPQGRQIGTEAFF.

This chain uses TRBV7-2 with TRBJ2-7, with TRBD1 identical over 9 bases. Germline CDR1 is SGHTA and CDR2 is FQGNSA. The CDR3 has 15 amino acids. The V segment lost 5 bases and the J segment 3 bases; nucleotides outside the gene matches: 8. The chain's CDR3 is CASSPRRDRDYEQYF. In nucleotides, the CDR3 is TGTGCCAGCAGCCCCCGCCGGGACAGGGACTACGAGCAGTACTTC.

This chain links TRBV5-1 with TRBJ2-2, with 9 bases fitting TRBD1. This CDR3 is built from 15 residues. Per the germline V gene, CDR1 is SGHRS and CDR2 is YFSETQ. V lost 6 bases and J lost 1; bases outside the gene matches: 4. CDR3 nucleotide sequence: TGCGCCAGCATCGAGGACAGGGGGAACACCGGGGAGCTGTTTTTT. As protein: CASIEDRGNTGELFF.

The CDR3 loop reads CASTEHQGADTEAFF. CDR3 in DNA: TGTGCCAGCACCGAACACCAGGGGGCCGACACTGAAGCTTTCTTT. This chain uses TRBV6-1 with TRBJ1-1; TRBD1 matches 8 bases. Trimming removed 7 bases from V and 3 bases from J; junction bases left unmatched: 10. The CDR3 runs to 15 residues. Germline loops: CDR1 MNHNS, CDR2 SASEGT.

This chain connects TRBV7-8 to TRBJ2-5, with TRBD2 as a possible D gene (6 bases). The CDR3 contains 14 residues. Trimming pared 5 bases from V and 5 bases from J, leaving 15 bases between. Per the germline V gene, CDR1 is SGHVS and CDR2 is FQNEAQ. Here the CDR3 reads CASSRDSFPETQYF. The CDR3, as DNA: TGTGCCAGCAGCCGGGACTCGTTTCCGGAGACCCAGTACTTC.

This clone was observed once. This chain joins TRBV6-5 and TRBJ1-2; perhaps TRBD1 as D (5 bases). V lost 7 bases, J lost 8 bases, and 20 bases lay in between. The CDR3 is 14 amino acids. Germline CDR1 MNHEY, CDR2 SVGAGI. CDR3 sequence: CASTSGVPLWGYTF. The CDR3, as DNA: TGTGCCAGCACCTCGGGGGTTCCTCTATGGGGCTACACCTTC.

The J gene is TRBJ1-2, the V gene TRBV7-2, with D perhaps matching TRBD1 (6 bases). CDR1 and CDR2 (germline): SGHTA, FQGNSA. V was trimmed by 5 bases and J by 4 bases, leaving 17 bases between them. The CDR3 is 15 residues long. CDR3 region: CASSLSTGNGYGYTF. The CDR3 nucleotides read TGTGCCAGCAGCCTATCGACAGGAAACGGCTATGGCTACACCTTC. Combining the CDR3 with reference TRBV7-2 and TRBJ1-2 gives the whole variable domain GAGVSQSPSNKVTEKGKDVELRCDPISGHTALYWYRQSLGQGLEFLIYFQGNSAPDKSGLPSDRFSAERTGGSVSTLTIQRTQQEDSAVYLCASSLSTGNGYGYTFGSGTRLTVV.

The chain links TRBV5-6 to TRBJ1-2; D gene uncertain. Germline CDR1 reads SGHDT; CDR2 reads YYEEEE. V lost 0 bases and J lost 6, with 3 bases in between. The CDR3 extends over 11 amino acids. CDR3 DNA: TGTGCCAGCAGCTTGGTCGATGGCTACACCTTC. The encoded protein is CASSLVDGYTF. Variable domain in full (rest from reference TRBV5-6 and TRBJ1-2): DAGVTQSPTHLIKTRGQQVTLRCSPKSGHDTVSWYQQALGQGPQFIFQYYEEEERQRGNFPDRFSGHQFPNYSSELNVNALLLGDSALYLCASSLVDGYTFGSGTRLTVV.

This chain links TRBV7-2 with TRBJ2-5; D might be TRBD1 (6 bases). The ends were cut back, 3 bases at V and 4 bases at J, with 18 bases in the middle. CDR3 size: 16 residues. The germline V gene encodes CDR1 SGHTA and CDR2 FQGNSA. The CDR3 DNA follows: TGTGCCAGCAGCTTTGACCCAGGGCGCAGGGGAGAGACCCAGTACTTC. It is translated as CASSFDPGRRGETQYF.

The sample holds a few counts of this clone. The J gene is TRBJ1-2, the V gene TRBV15; possible D gene TRBD1, 5 bases. The CDR3 extends over 15 amino acids. Germline CDR1 LNHNV, CDR2 YYDKDF (reference sequence). V was pared by 0 bases and J by 3 bases, with 11 bases between. CDR3 coding DNA: TGTGCCACCAGCAGAGATAAAGGGGTTGACTATGGCTACACCTTC. It yields the protein CATSRDKGVDYGYTF.

V and J are TRBV7-9 and TRBJ1-5, with 7 bases aligning to TRBD1. The CDR3 loop spans 16 amino acids. J lost 2 bases, V lost 0 bases, and 4 bases had no gene match. The germline V gene encodes CDR1 SEHNR and CDR2 FQNEAQ (reference sequence). The DNA of the CDR3 is TGTGCCAGCAGCTTAGCGCAGGGGGGTGGCAATCAGCCCCAGCATTTT. Protein: CASSLAQGGGNQPQHF.

This chain links TRBV5-1 with TRBJ1-6; D possibly corresponds to TRBD1 (6 bases). Germline-derived CDR1 and CDR2 are SGHRS and YFSETQ. The ends were cut back, 0 bases at V and 13 bases at J, with 14 bases in the middle. CDR3 size: 14 residues. The CDR3 nucleotides read TGCGCCAGCAGCTTGGGTCAGGGGTACGTCCCCCTCCACTTT. Protein: CASSLGQGYVPLHF.

This chain uses TRBV19 with TRBJ2-7; D is possibly TRBD1 (6 bases). The germline V gene encodes CDR1 LNHDA and CDR2 SQIVND (reference sequence). The CDR3 is 16 residues long. Trimming stripped 1 base from V and 3 bases from J, with 16 bases between. The CDR3 sequence is CASSIAYRTEYYEQYF. CDR3 sequence (DNA): TGTGCCAGTAGTATAGCTTATCGGACAGAGTACTACGAGCAGTACTTC.

The rearrangement joins TRBV3-1 (or the pseudogene TRBV3-2) to TRBJ2-7; D is possibly TRBD1 (5 bases). Trimming took off 2 bases at V and 0 bases at J, with 11 bases between the two ends. The CDR3 runs to 15 residues. Germline values: CDR1 LGHDT, CDR2 YNNKEL (reference sequence). The CDR3 sequence: CASSQTFDSSYEQYF. The DNA of the CDR3 is TGTGCCAGCAGCCAAACCTTCGACAGCTCCTACGAGCAGTACTTC.

The chain combines TRBV5-6 with TRBJ1-2; 10 positions match TRBD1. Losses at the gene ends were 4 bases for V and 7 bases for J; bases not matched to a gene: 7. Germline V gives CDR1 SGHDT, CDR2 YYEEEE. The CDR3 runs to 14 residues. Written as DNA, the CDR3 is TGTGCCAGCAGCCATGACAGGGGGCGGGCTGGCTACACCTTC. As protein: CASSHDRGRAGYTF.

The rearrangement links TRBV18 to TRBJ1-1; D ambiguous. CDR1 is KGHSH and CDR2 is LQKENI in the germline V gene. Trimming stripped 2 bases from V and 7 bases from J, with 8 bases between. This CDR3 is 12 amino acids long. The CDR3 sequence is CASSPNSYEAFF. In DNA form, the CDR3 reads TGTGCCAGCTCACCAAACAGTTATGAAGCTTTCTTT.

V usage is TRBV5-4 and J usage is TRBJ1-1; TRBD1 agrees at 8 bases. The CDR3 sequence is 16 residues long. V lost 0 bases and J lost 1; bases outside the gene matches: 5. CDR1 is SGHNT, CDR2 YYREEE, per germline (reference sequence). CDR3 in DNA: TGTGCCAGCAGCTTGGGGGGGACAGGACGGAACACTGAAGCTTTCTTT. This encodes CASSLGGTGRNTEAFF.